Listed below are T cell receptor beta chains from one sample, sequenced in a study of beta chain features in type 1 diabetes. Clones were read by immunoSEQ multiplex PCR, and TCRdb kept only the in-frame ones, dropping some. The table lists tens of thousands of clones, roughly 56% of them singletons, with roughly 0.35% in the top ten. Sequenced material: stem cell memory CD4+ T cells from blood. These receptors were collected from a man between 18 and 29 years old with type 1 diabetes. CDR3s include the opening cysteine and the closing phenylalanine or tryptophan. The order of the fields is V gene, clone size, D gene, J gene, CDR3 DNA, CDR3 protein. A D gene is named only where the DNA matches it firmly. Clone size is given for some rows only: seen once, a few or many times, or a class if the clone is expanded.

>TRBV9|once|TRBD1|TRBJ1-1
TGTGCCAGCAGCACGCGGACAGGGTCTGAAGCTTTCTTT
CASSTRTGSEAFF
>TRBV7-8|few|-|TRBJ2-3
TGTGCCAGCAGCTTACTGAGGGCAGATACGCAGTATTTT
CASSLLRADTQYF
>TRBV18|-|-|TRBJ1-5
TGTGCCAGCTCACAGGCGGCAGACGGAGCGGCCCAGCATTTT
CASSQAADGAAQHF
>TRBV25-1|once|TRBD1|TRBJ1-3
TGTGCCAGCACAGGGGGCATCGGAAACACCATATATTTT
CASTGGIGNTIYF
>TRBV2|-|-|TRBJ2-6
TGTGCCAGCCGTATCCAGGGGTCTGGGGCCAACGTCCTGACTTTC
CASRIQGSGANVLTF
>TRBV7-6|-|TRBD1|TRBJ2-7
TGTGCCAGCAGCTTGGGACAGGGGGCGTATTACGAGCAGTACTTC
CASSLGQGAYYEQYF
>TRBV6-6|few|TRBD1|TRBJ2-5
TGTGCCAGCAGTAACAGGGGTGGAGAGACCCAGTACTTC
CASSNRGGETQYF
>TRBV30|-|TRBD2|TRBJ2-7
TGTGCCTGGAGTAAGGTGATAGCGGGAGGCCCCTACGAGCAGTACTTC
CAWSKVIAGGPYEQYF
>TRBV10-3|-|-|TRBJ2-5
TGTGCCATCAGTGCAGGGGAGCAAGAGACCCAGTACTTC
CAISAGEQETQYF
>TRBV2|-|TRBD1|TRBJ1-2
TGTGCCAGCAGCAGGGACAGGGGTTCGGATGGCTACACCTTC
CASSRDRGSDGYTF
>TRBV5-4|once|TRBD1|TRBJ1-6
TGTGCCAGCAGCGTCGAGAGGGGACAGTCGGATTCACCCCTCCACTTT
CASSVERGQSDSPLHF
>TRBV6-5|few|TRBD1|TRBJ2-2
TGTGCCAGCAGTTACTCGTCCGGGACAGGGGTCGGGGAGCTGTTTTTT
CASSYSSGTGVGELFF
>TRBV2|few|-|TRBJ2-2
TGTGCCAGCAGTGAACCAGCTACAGCGAACACCGGGGAGCTGTTTTTT
CASSEPATANTGELFF
>TRBV18|-|TRBD2|TRBJ2-7
TGTGCCAGCTCACTACGACTAGCGGGTCAGACGGGGGAGCAGTACTTC
CASSLRLAGQTGEQYF
>TRBV6-6|few|TRBD1|TRBJ2-1
TGTGCCAGCAGTGACACAGGGGTGGGGAATGAGCAGTTCTTC
CASSDTGVGNEQFF
>TRBV5-1|few|-|TRBJ2-1
TGCGCCAGCAGCTCCAGGGGTGGGTCCTACAATGAGCAGTTCTTC
CASSSRGGSYNEQFF
>TRBV30|-|TRBD1|TRBJ1-3
TGTGCCTGGAGTGGTGGGACAGGGCGCTCTGGAAACACCATATATTTT
CAWSGGTGRSGNTIYF
>TRBV4-2|-|-|TRBJ1-4
TGTGCCAGCAGCCAAGGCAGGCGGAGGGCCCCCAAAGATGAAAAACTGTTTTTT
CASSQGRRRAPKDEKLFF
>TRBV18|few|TRBD1|TRBJ1-6
TGTGCCAGCTCAGACCGACAGGGTACTAATTCACCCCTCCACTTT
CASSDRQGTNSPLHF
>TRBV5-1|-|-|TRBJ2-3
TGCGCCAGCAGCTTGGTCCCAGGGATCGATACGCAGTATTTT
CASSLVPGIDTQYF
>TRBV11-2|-|-|TRBJ2-5
TGTGCCAGCAGCCGACAGGTCCAAGAGACCCAGTACTTC
CASSRQVQETQYF
>TRBV5-1|once|-|TRBJ2-3
TGCGCCAGCAGCTTGGCGGGGTATGCAGATACGCAGTATTTT
CASSLAGYADTQYF
>TRBV18|-|TRBD1|TRBJ1-1
TGTGCCAGCTCAAACAGGGGGGACACTGAAGCTTTCTTT
CASSNRGDTEAFF
>TRBV29-1|-|TRBD2|TRBJ2-5
TGCAGCGGCCAGCGGGGGGGCCAAGAGACCCAGTACTTC
CSGQRGGQETQYF
>TRBV6-5|-|TRBD1|TRBJ2-7
TGTGCCAGCAGTTGGGACAGGAGCTCCTACGAGCAGTACTTC
CASSWDRSSYEQYF
>TRBV5-6|medium-sized|TRBD1|TRBJ1-4
TGTGCCAGCAGCTGGGACAGGAATGAAAAACTGTTTTTT
CASSWDRNEKLFF
>TRBV18|-|TRBD1|TRBJ2-1
TGTGCCAGCTCACCAGGGCAGGGGGACTACAATGAGCAGTTCTTC
CASSPGQGDYNEQFF
>TRBV25-1|-|TRBD1|TRBJ2-5
TGTGCCAGCAGTGACTCTCCACTTGACAGGGCTCAAGAGACCCAGTACTTC
CASSDSPLDRAQETQYF
>TRBV7-9|-|TRBD2|TRBJ2-1
TGTGCCAGCAGGCGCGGGGGGCAGTTCTTC
CASRRGGQFF
>TRBV5-6|-|-|TRBJ2-1
TGTGCCAGCGACCGTGGGGCATCCTCCTACAATGAGCAGTTCTTC
CASDRGASSYNEQFF
>TRBV2|few|TRBD2|TRBJ2-1
TGTGCCAGCAGTGGAAGGGGTAGCGGGAACAATGAGCAGTTCTTC
CASSGRGSGNNEQFF
>TRBV7-2|few|TRBD2|TRBJ2-7
TGTGCCAGCAGACTGGGACTAGCGAGTGAGCAGTACTTC
CASRLGLASEQYF
>TRBV19|few|-|TRBJ2-1
TGTGCCAGTAGTACGGGACTTAACAATGAGCAGTTCTTC
CASSTGLNNEQFF
>TRBV5-4|few|TRBD1|TRBJ1-3
TGTGCCAGCAGTAGGCAGGGGGCAAGTGGAAACACCATATATTTT
CASSRQGASGNTIYF
>TRBV28|-|TRBD1|TRBJ1-1
TGTGCCAGCAGTCACAACAGGGGGGGCACTGAAGCTTTCTTT
CASSHNRGGTEAFF
>TRBV18|-|-|TRBJ1-2
TGTGCCAGCTCAGAGCGGGACACAGATGGCTACACCTTC
CASSERDTDGYTF
>TRBV6-5|-|-|TRBJ2-3
TGTGCCAGCAGACCAGCCAGGGCCGGGACAGATACGCAGTATTTT
CASRPARAGTDTQYF
>TRBV11-2|-|-|TRBJ2-7
TGTGCCAGCAGCATAGGTAGTAGCGGAGACTACGAGCAGTACTTC
CASSIGSSGDYEQYF
>TRBV19|-|TRBD1|TRBJ1-1
TGTGCCAGTAGGATGACAGGGAGTGGAGCTGAAGCTTTCTTT
CASRMTGSGAEAFF
>TRBV7-2|-|-|TRBJ2-5
TGTGCCAGCAGTTTGCGCGGGCCCCCCGGGGAGACCCAGTACTTC
CASSLRGPPGETQYF
>TRBV18|once|-|TRBJ1-1
TGTGCCAGCAAAAGGGGGGGGGACACTGAAGCTTTCTTT
CASKRGGDTEAFF
>TRBV12-5|once|TRBD2|TRBJ2-5
TGTGCTAGTGGTTTTATTAGGGCTAGCGGGAGCCAAGAGACCCAGTACTTC
CASGFIRASGSQETQYF
>TRBV10-3|-|TRBD1|TRBJ2-7
TGTGCCATCAGTGAGCCGGGACAGGTCGCCGAAGAGCAGTACTTC
CAISEPGQVAEEQYF
>TRBV28|-|TRBD1|TRBJ1-2
TGTGCCAGCAGTTCCCCTGGGACAGGGACCCTTATGTATGGCTACACCTTC
CASSSPGTGTLMYGYTF
>TRBV6-6|once|-|TRBJ1-4
TGTGCCAGCAGTGGCTACAGTGCAACTAATGAAAAACTGTTTTTT
CASSGYSATNEKLFF
>TRBV6-6|-|TRBD2|TRBJ2-7
TGTGCCAGCAGCCTGGGACTAGCGGGGGCCGACTACGAGCAGTACTTC
CASSLGLAGADYEQYF
>TRBV18|few|-|TRBJ2-1
TGTGCCAGCTCACCACTCAGCGACAATGAGCAGTTCTTC
CASSPLSDNEQFF
>TRBV27|once|TRBD1|TRBJ1-2
TGTGCCAGCAGTTTACGACAGGGGCCCTCCTTCTATGGCTACACCTTC
CASSLRQGPSFYGYTF
>TRBV2|-|-|TRBJ2-2
TGTGCCAGTATATACAGGGAAAACACCGGGGAGCTGTTTTTT
CASIYRENTGELFF
>TRBV28|-|TRBD1|TRBJ1-5
TGTGCCAGCAGCCCGACAGGGTTTGATCAGCCCCAGCATTTT
CASSPTGFDQPQHF
>TRBV28|-|TRBD2|TRBJ2-5
TGTGCCAGCAGTAACCCGGGACTACCGCAAGAGACCCAGTACTTC
CASSNPGLPQETQYF
>TRBV7-9|-|TRBD2|TRBJ2-3
TGTGCCAGCAGCGCCACTAGCGGGAGGCCCACAGATACGCAGTATTTT
CASSATSGRPTDTQYF
>TRBV30|few|TRBD1|TRBJ1-1
TGTGCCTGGAGGGGGACAGGGGCCGTTGCTTTCTTT
CAWRGTGAVAFF
>TRBV27|few|-|TRBJ2-7
TGTGCCAGCAGTTCAAAGGGACTGGGAACCTACGAGCAGTACTTC
CASSSKGLGTYEQYF
>TRBV28|few|-|TRBJ2-1
TGTGCCAGCAGTTTGGGGGGAGTGACCAATGAGCAGTTCTTC
CASSLGGVTNEQFF